This TCR beta chain was found in a study of blood T cell repertoires in COVID-19. Study-wide context: Collection of acute and convalescent COVID-19 samples took place in the United States, Italy and Spain. Nucleic acid was either cDNA or gDNA, and it came from T cells, B-cell-depleted T cells, or PBMCs.

Seattle patient enrollment occurred during active infection, with longitudinal follow-up thereafter. The CDR3 has 13 amino acids. With 4 bases removed from V and 5 bases from J, the gap between germline ends came to 10 bases. CDR1 is SEHNR and CDR2 is FQNEAQ in the germline V gene (reference sequence). In the source study's methods: Estimation of nucleated cell counts was performed using reference gene primer amplification. The assay was immunoSEQ multiplex PCR, and TCRdb's table has in-frame clones only and misses some. That table gives V, J and clone size, and the DNA gave D and trimming. This table has around 280,000 clones, roughly 89% appearing once.

The rearrangement uses TRBV7-9 and TRBJ2-3, with D unresolved. This sequence was found in a woman in her 30s with COVID-19, enrolled during active disease. The specimen sequenced was peripheral blood. This CDR3 reads CASSSQVLDTQYF. For the CDR3, the DNA is TGTGCCAGCAGCTCCCAGGTTCTAGATACGCAGTATTTT. The variable domain in full, with the rest retrieved from reference TRBV7-9 and TRBJ2-3, is DTGVSQNPRHKITKRGQNVTFRCDPISEHNRLYWYRQTLGQGPEFLTYFQNEAQLEKSRLLSDRFSAERPKGSFSTLEIQRTEQGDSAMYLCASSSQVLDTQYFGPGTRLTVL.